Detailed here is one T cell receptor (beta chain). Its binding antigen is unknown. No base quality information exists; no much larger clone differs at one position. Library construction relied on the immunoSEQ multiplex PCR assay. Genomic DNA was extracted from the sorted cells, and the TCR beta V, D and J regions were sequenced using the automated high-throughput method of Adaptive Biotechnologies. A two-step, bias-controlled multiplex PCR was used to amplify CDR3 regions. Amplified TCR beta libraries were sequenced on an Illumina instrument. As for how the authors treated the data: The demultiplexed reads were processed to cut down on amplification and sequencing bias, and the IMGT database was used to assign CDR3 sequences to gene families. Repertoire data were analyzed with ImmunoSEQ software version 2.0. Out-of-frame sequences and sequences with stop codons in the CDR3 were removed from clonotype lists. Clonotypes with a frequency below 0.01% were excluded because such clonotypes corresponded to less than one cell. Richness was calculated by dividing observed richness by the number of input cells, and evenness was calculated by dividing Shannon entropy by the log of observed richness. Repertoire diversity and the similarity between time points were measured using Simpson diversity and Morisita-Horn overlap indices. Clonotypes were categorized as dominant (>1%), sub-dominant (0.5-0.99%), low abundance (0.1-0.49%) or lowest abundance (<0.1%). The germline index was obtained by subtracting total nucleotide additions from total CDR3 length and then dividing the result by total CDR3 length. In its TCRdb copy, this immuneACCESS table keeps in-frame sequences only and misses some clones. Where compared with another copy, unresolved V genes explain less than half of these, and the others have no known cause. Clonal size and the V and J genes are those of that table, whereas D and trimming came from the DNA. The table for this sample lists over 50,000 clones; around 92% of them were counted only once. The leading ten clones occupy about 1% of the sample.

This specimen belongs to a study of memory CD8 T cells in hepatitis C reinfection (dated by TCRdb to about 2017). About the full investigation: Among the donors, three cleared two back-to-back HCV infections on their own, whereas two got rid of a primary infection but ended up chronically infected after reinfection. An HCV reinfection was defined as a positive HCV RNA test that came after two negative tests taken at least 60 days apart. Pre-reinfection samples were taken from 55 to 20 weeks before reinfection was detected. The study tracked the TCR beta repertoire of virus-specific CD8 T cells longitudinally across an HCV reinfection episode in several donors. Four or five reinfection cases with stored pre-reinfection samples were identified between the late 2000s and the early 2010s. Participants who had resolved a prior HCV infection were followed every 3 months in the reinfection study. The study at large found these results: Because only five donors were included, definitive conclusions about public clonotypes linked to secondary clearance were beyond the reach of the study.

Trimming at the junction amounts to 5 bases on V and 7 bases on J, and the germline ends lie 9 bases apart. Reading from cysteine to phenylalanine, the CDR3 counts 12 amino acids. The kept DNA is CDR3 alone, 36 bases in frame from the first base. For CDR1 and CDR2, the germline V gene lists KGHSH and LQKENI. Interpreted using the paper, the time point label stands for: pre-reinfection, 55 to 20 weeks before reinfection detection. The sorted cells were sequenced directly ex vivo, without any in vitro expansion ahead of TCR sequencing. Donors were people who inject drugs enrolled in the Montreal Acute Hepatitis C Cohort Study (HEPCO) in Canada. As controls, total naive CD8 T cells, sorted as viable CD3+ CD8+ CD45RO-, were obtained from two donors at each of the three reinfection time points. Before sorting, cryopreserved peripheral blood mononuclear cells were thawed, and CD8 T cells were purified from the thawed cells. Negative selection with the MACS CD8+ T cell Isolation Kit was used to enrich CD8 T cells. Cells were sorted on a BD FACSAria II sorter using FACSDiva software, and FlowJo was used for data analysis.

The specimen sequenced was naive CD8+ T cells sorted from blood. This specimen's cell subset or site label, interpreted: total naive CD8+CD45RO- T cells. The chain links TRBV18 with TRBJ2-1; TRBD1 is a weak D gene call, 6 bases matching. This receptor was identified in a man between 18 and 29 years old with hepatitis C virus infection. The sequenced DNA: TGTGCCAGCTCAACCCAGGGGAATGAGCAGTTCTTC. Translated, this is CASSTQGNEQFF.